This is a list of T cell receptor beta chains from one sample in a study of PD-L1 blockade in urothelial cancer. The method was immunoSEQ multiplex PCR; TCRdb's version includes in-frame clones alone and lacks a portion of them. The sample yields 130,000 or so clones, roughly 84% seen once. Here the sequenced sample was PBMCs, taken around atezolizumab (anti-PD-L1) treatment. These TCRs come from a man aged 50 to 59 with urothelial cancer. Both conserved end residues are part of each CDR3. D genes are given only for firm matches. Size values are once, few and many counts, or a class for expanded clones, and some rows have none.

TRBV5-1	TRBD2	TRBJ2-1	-	TGCGCCAGCAGCTTGGAGGTTATGGCGGGAGCTGAGCAGTTCTTC	CASSLEVMAGAEQFF
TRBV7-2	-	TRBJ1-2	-	TGTGCCAGCAGCTCTTACATCCTAACGACAAGTGGCTACACCTTC	CASSSYILTTSGYTF
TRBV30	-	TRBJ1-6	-	TGTGCCTGGGGACAGAGGAATAATTCACCCCTCCACTTT	CAWGQRNNSPLHF
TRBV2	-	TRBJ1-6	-	TGTGCCAGCAGTGAAGTCGGTCCAGGGATTCCATCACCCCTCCACTTT	CASSEVGPGIPSPLHF
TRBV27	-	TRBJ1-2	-	TGTGCCAGCAGTTTCACAGGGCCCTATGGCTACACCTTC	CASSFTGPYGYTF
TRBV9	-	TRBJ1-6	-	TGTGCCAGCAGTCCAACCGGACAACTTCATAATTCACCCCTCCACTTT	CASSPTGQLHNSPLHF
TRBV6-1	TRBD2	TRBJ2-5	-	TGTGCCAGCAGTGGGACTAGCGGGACGGGGACCCAGTACTTC	CASSGTSGTGTQYF
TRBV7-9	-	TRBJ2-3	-	TGTGCCAGCAGCTTAGCGGCAGGGCAAGATACGCAGTATTTT	CASSLAAGQDTQYF
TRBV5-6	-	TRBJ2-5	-	TGTGCCAGCAGCTTCGTTCCGGAGACCCAGTACTTC	CASSFVPETQYF
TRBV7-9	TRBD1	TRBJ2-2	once	TGTGCCAGCAGCCCGCGGACAGGAACCGGGGAGCTGTTTTTT	CASSPRTGTGELFF
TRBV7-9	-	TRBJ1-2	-	TGTGCCAGCAGCTTAGCGGAGGGAGGCACCGCGTCCTATGGCTACACCTTC	CASSLAEGGTASYGYTF
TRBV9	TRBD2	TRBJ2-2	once	TGTGCCAGCAGCCCACTAGCGGAGCTCCTTGCCACCGGGGAGCTGTTTTTT	CASSPLAELLATGELFF
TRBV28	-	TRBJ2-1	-	TGTGCCAGCAGCCCTCCCCCCAATGAGCAGTTCTTC	CASSPPPNEQFF
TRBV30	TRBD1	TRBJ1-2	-	TGTGCCTGGAGAGGGACAGCCTATGGCTACACCTTC	CAWRGTAYGYTF
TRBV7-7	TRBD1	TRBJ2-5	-	TGTGCTAGCAGCTTACAGGGGCTCCAAGAGACCCAGTACTTC	CASSLQGLQETQYF
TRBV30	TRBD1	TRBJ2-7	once	TGTGCCTGGAGCTGGACAGGGGGCGGCGAGCAGTACTTC	CAWSWTGGGEQYF
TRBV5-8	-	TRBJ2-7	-	TGTGCCAGCGGCCGACTAGGAAGGATCTACGAGCAGTACTTC	CASGRLGRIYEQYF
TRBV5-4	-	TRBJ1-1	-	TGTGCCAGCAGCACTGAGAACACTGAAGCTTTCTTT	CASSTENTEAFF
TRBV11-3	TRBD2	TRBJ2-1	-	TGTGCCAGCAGCTTAGGACTAGCGGGGGACCATGAGCAGTTCTTC	CASSLGLAGDHEQFF
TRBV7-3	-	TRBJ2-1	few	TGTGCCAGCAGCCCCGGTAGGAGGGAGGGGGGCAGGGAGCAGTTCTTC	CASSPGRREGGREQFF
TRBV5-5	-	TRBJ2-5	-	TGTGCCAGCAGCTTGGAGGGAGGGGGGCAAGAGACCCAGTACTTC	CASSLEGGGQETQYF
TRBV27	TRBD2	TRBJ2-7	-	TGTGCCAGCAGGAGTACTAGCGGGAGCTCCTACGAGCAGTACTTC	CASRSTSGSSYEQYF
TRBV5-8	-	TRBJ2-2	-	TGTGCCAGCAGACGTAGCGGAGGGAACACCGGGGAGCTGTTTTTT	CASRRSGGNTGELFF
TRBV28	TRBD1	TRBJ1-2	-	TGTGCCATACGGACAGGGAGATACTATGGCTACACCTTC	CAIRTGRYYGYTF
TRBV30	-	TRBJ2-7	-	TGTGCCTGGAGTGAGATGGGGGGGCAGGGATGGGGCGAGCAGTACTTC	CAWSEMGGQGWGEQYF
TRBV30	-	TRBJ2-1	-	TGTGCCTGGACCACAGGGATTGAGCAGTTCTTC	CAWTTGIEQFF
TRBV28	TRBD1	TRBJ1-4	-	TGTGCCAGTACCCCGGGACAGGGGCGACGGGGCGAAAAACTGTTTTTT	CASTPGQGRRGEKLFF
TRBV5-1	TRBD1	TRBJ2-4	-	TGCGCCAGCAGGGCCGGGACAGGGGGTAGCATTCAGTACTTC	CASRAGTGGSIQYF
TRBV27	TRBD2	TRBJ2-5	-	TGTGCCAGCAGTTTATGGGGCGGGAGGGGTGGAGAGACCCAGTACTTC	CASSLWGGRGGETQYF
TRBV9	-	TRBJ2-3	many	TGTGCCAGCAGCGTAGCTGGGGCTAGCACAGATACGCAGTATTTT	CASSVAGASTDTQYF
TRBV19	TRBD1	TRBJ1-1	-	TGTGCCAGCTCGGAACAGGGGAGGTCTGAAGCTTTCTTT	CASSEQGRSEAFF
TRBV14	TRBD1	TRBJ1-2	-	TGTGCCAGCAGCCAAATGACAGGGGGGCAGAAACCAAACTATGGCTACACCTTC	CASSQMTGGQKPNYGYTF
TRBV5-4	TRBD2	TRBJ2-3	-	TGTGCCAGCAGCTTGGGGGGACTAGCGGGAGGACCTACAGATACGCAGTATTTT	CASSLGGLAGGPTDTQYF
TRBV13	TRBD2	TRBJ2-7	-	TGTGCCAGCAGCCTAGCGGGAGTGGACTACGAGCAGTACTTC	CASSLAGVDYEQYF
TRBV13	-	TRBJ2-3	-	TGTGCCAGCAGCTTAGCCGGGGGAACAGATACGCAGTATTTT	CASSLAGGTDTQYF
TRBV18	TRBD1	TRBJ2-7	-	TGTGCCAGCTCACCGACAGGGGGTTACTTGTCGACCTACGAGCAGTACTTC	CASSPTGGYLSTYEQYF
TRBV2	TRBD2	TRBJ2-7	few	TGTGCCAGCAGTGGAAGGCTAGGACTAGCGGGCGAGCAGTACTTC	CASSGRLGLAGEQYF
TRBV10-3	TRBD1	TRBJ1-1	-	TGTGCCATCAGTGAGCGGGGACAGATGAACACTGAAGCTTTCTTT	CAISERGQMNTEAFF
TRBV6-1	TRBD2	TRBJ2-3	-	TGTGCCAGCAGTGTACTAGCGGGAAGCACAGATACGCAGTATTTT	CASSVLAGSTDTQYF
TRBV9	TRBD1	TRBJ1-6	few	TGTGCCAGCAGCGCCCGGTCCGGACAGGTCGGTAATTCACCCCTCCACTTT	CASSARSGQVGNSPLHF
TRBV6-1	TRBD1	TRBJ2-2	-	TGTGCCAGCGGAAGGACAGGGAACACCGGGGAGCTGTTTTTT	CASGRTGNTGELFF
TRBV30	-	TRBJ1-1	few	TGTGCCTGGGGTCATCAGGGGAACACTGAAGCTTTCTTT	CAWGHQGNTEAFF
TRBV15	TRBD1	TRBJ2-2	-	TGTGCCACCAGCAGCCGGGGACAGGGGGCGGACACCGGGGAGCTGTTTTTT	CATSSRGQGADTGELFF
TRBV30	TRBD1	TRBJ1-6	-	TGTGCCTGGAGCCGACAGTCAGGGGGGCGTAATTCACCCCTCCACTTT	CAWSRQSGGRNSPLHF
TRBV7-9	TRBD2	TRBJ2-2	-	TGTGCTGGCCGTGCTAGCGGGAACACCGGGGAGCTGTTTTTT	CAGRASGNTGELFF
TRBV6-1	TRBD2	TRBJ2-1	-	TGTGCCAGCAGTGAAGCGCCCCCGGGACTAGCGGGATGGAGCTCCTACAATGAGCAGTTCTTC	CASSEAPPGLAGWSSYNEQFF
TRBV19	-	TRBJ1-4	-	TGTGCCAGTACCCAAACCGGGGGGCCCTTTGAAAAACTGTTTTTT	CASTQTGGPFEKLFF